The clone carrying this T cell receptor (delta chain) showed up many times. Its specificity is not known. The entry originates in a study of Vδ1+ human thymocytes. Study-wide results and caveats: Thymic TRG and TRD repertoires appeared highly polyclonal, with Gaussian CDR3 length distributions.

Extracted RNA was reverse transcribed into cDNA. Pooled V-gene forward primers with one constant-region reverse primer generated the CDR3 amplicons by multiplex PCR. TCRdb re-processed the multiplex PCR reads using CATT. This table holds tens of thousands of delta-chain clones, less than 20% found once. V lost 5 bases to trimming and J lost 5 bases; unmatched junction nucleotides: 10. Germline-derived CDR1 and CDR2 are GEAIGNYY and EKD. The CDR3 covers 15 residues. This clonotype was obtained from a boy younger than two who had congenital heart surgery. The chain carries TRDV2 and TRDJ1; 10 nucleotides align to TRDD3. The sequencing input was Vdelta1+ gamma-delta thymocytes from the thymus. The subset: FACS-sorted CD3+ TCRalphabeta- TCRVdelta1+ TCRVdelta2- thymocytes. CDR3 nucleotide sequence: TGTGCCTGTGCTGGGGGATATCCGCGGAAAGATAAACTCATCTTT. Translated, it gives CACAGGYPRKDKLIF.